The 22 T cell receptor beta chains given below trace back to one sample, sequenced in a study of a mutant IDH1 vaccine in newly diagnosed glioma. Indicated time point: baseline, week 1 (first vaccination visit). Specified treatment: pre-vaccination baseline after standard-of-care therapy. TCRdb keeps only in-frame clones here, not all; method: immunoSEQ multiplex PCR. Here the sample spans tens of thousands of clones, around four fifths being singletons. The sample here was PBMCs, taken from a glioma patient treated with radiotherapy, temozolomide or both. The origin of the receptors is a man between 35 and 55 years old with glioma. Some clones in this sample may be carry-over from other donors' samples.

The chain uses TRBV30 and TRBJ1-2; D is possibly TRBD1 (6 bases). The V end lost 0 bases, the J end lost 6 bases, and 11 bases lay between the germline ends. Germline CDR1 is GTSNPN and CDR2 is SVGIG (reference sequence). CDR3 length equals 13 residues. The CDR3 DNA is TGTGCCTGGAGTGTACAGGGTAATCATGGCTACACCTTC. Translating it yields CAWSVQGNHGYTF.

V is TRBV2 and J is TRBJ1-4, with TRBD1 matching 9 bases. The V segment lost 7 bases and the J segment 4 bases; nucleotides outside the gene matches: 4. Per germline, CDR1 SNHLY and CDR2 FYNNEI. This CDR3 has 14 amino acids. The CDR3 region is CASTETGGNEKLFF. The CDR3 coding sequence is TGTGCCAGCACCGAGACAGGGGGTAATGAAAAACTGTTTTTT. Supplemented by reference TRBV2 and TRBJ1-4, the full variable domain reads EPEVTQTPSHQVTQMGQEVILRCVPISNHLYFYWYRQILGQKVEFLVSFYNNEISEKSEIFDDQFSVERPDGSNFTLKIRSTKLEDSAMYFCASTETGGNEKLFFGSGTQLSVL.

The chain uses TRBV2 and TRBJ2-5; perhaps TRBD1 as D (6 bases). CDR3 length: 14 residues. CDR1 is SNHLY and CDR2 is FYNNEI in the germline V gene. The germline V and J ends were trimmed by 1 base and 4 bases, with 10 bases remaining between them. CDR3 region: CASSEDRARETQYF. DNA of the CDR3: TGTGCCAGCAGTGAAGACAGGGCGAGAGAGACCCAGTACTTC.

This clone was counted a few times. The CDR3 nucleotides are TGTGCCAGCTCCCCGGTGTTCACGGGAGACACTGAAGCTTTCTTT. It encodes CASSPVFTGDTEAFF. The chain carries TRBV5-6 and TRBJ1-1, with D hard to call. This CDR3 is 15 amino acids long. Trimming took 7 bases from V and 3 from J, leaving 19 bases between them. Germline loops: CDR1 SGHDT, CDR2 YYEEEE.

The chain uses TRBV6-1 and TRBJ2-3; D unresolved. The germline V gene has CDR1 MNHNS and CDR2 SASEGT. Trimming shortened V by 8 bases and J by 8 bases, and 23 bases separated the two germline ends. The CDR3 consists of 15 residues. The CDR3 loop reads CASRWEHPTAATQYF. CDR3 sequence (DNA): TGTGCCAGCCGATGGGAACACCCGACGGCGGCTACGCAGTATTTT.

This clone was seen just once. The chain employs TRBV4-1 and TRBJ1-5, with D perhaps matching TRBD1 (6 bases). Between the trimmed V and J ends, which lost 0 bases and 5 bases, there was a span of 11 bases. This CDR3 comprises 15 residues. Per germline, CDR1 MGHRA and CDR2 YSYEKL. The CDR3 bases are TGCGCCAGCAGCCAAGACATCCGGGGGCATCAGCCCCAGCATTTT. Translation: CASSQDIRGHQPQHF.

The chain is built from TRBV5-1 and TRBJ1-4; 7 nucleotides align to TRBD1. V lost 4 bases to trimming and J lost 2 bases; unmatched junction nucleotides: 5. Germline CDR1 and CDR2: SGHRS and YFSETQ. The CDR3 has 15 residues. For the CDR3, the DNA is TGCGCCAGCAGCCGACAGGGTGTCACTAATGAAAAACTGTTTTTT. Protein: CASSRQGVTNEKLFF.

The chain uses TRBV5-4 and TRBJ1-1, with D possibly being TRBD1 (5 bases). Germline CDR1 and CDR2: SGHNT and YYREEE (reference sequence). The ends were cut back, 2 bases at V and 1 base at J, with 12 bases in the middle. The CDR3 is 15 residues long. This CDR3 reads CASSFGGTANTEAFF. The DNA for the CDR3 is TGTGCCAGCAGCTTCGGAGGGACGGCGAACACTGAAGCTTTCTTT.

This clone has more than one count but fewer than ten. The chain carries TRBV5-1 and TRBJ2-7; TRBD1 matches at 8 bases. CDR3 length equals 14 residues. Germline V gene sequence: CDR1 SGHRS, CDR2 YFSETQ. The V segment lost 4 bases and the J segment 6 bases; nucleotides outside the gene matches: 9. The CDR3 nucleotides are TGCGCCAGCAGCGCAGGGGGCGTTTTTGCCGAGCAGTACTTC. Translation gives CASSAGGVFAEQYF.

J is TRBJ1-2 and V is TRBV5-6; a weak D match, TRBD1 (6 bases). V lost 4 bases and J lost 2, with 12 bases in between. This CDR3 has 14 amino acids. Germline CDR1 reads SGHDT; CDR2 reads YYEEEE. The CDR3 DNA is TGTGCCAGCAGCCTGATACAGGGAAACTATGGCTACACCTTC. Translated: CASSLIQGNYGYTF. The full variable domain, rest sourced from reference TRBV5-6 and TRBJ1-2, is DAGVTQSPTHLIKTRGQQVTLRCSPKSGHDTVSWYQQALGQGPQFIFQYYEEEERQRGNFPDRFSGHQFPNYSSELNVNALLLGDSALYLCASSLIQGNYGYTFGSGTRLTVV.

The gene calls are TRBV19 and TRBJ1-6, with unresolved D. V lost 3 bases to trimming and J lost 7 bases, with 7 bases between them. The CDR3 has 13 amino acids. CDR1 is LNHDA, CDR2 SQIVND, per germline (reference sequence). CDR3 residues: CASSIGRNSPLHF. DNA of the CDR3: TGTGCCAGTAGTATCGGGCGGAATTCACCCCTCCACTTT.

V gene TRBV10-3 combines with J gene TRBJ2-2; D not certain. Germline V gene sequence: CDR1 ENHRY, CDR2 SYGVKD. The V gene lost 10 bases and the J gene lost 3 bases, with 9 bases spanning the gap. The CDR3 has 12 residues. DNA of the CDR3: TGTGCCACCAGACACGACACCGGGGAGCTGTTTTTT. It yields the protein CATRHDTGELFF.

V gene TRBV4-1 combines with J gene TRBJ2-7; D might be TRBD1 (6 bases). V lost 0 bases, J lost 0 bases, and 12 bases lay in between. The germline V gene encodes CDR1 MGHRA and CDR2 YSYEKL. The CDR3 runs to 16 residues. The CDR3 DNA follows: TGCGCCAGCAGCCAAGAAGGGGGTTTGGCCTCCTACGAGCAGTACTTC. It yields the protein CASSQEGGLASYEQYF.

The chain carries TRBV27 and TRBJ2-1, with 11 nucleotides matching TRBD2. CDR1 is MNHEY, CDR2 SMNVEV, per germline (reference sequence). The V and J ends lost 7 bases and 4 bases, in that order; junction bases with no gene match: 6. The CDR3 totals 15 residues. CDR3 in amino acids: CASTYSGGVYNEQFF. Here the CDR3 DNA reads TGTGCCAGCACCTATAGCGGGGGGGTTTACAATGAGCAGTTCTTC.

DNA for the CDR3: TGTGCCAGTAGTTTTACAGGGAATGGAAACACCATATATTTT. It is translated as CASSFTGNGNTIYF. The chain uses TRBV19 and TRBJ1-3; TRBD1 might be the D (6 bases). The CDR3 consists of 14 residues. Germline values: CDR1 LNHDA, CDR2 SQIVND (reference sequence). V dropped 5 bases and J dropped 3 bases, with 11 bases sitting between them. The entire variable domain, with the rest obtained from reference TRBV19 and TRBJ1-3, is as follows: DGGITQSPKYLFRKEGQNVTLSCEQNLNHDAMYWYRQDPGQGLRLIYYSQIVNDFQKGDIAEGYSVSREKKESFPLTVTSAQKNPTAFYLCASSFTGNGNTIYFGEGSWLTVV.

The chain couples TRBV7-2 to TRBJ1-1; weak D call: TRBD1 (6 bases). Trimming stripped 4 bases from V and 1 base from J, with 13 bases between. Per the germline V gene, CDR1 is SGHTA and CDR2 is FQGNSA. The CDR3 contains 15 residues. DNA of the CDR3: TGTGCCAGCAGCTGGGGGGGCGGGGAGAACACTGAAGCTTTCTTT. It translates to CASSWGGGENTEAFF.

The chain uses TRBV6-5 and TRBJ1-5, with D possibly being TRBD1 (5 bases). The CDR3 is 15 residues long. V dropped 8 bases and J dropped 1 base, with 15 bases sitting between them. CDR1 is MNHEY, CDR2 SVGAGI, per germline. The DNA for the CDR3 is TGTGCCAGCGCCTCACCCAGGGACAGCAATCAGCCCCAGCATTTT. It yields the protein CASASPRDSNQPQHF.

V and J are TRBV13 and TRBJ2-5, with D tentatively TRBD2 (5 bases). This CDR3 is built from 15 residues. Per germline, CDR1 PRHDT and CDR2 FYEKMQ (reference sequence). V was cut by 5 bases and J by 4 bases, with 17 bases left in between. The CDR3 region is CASSAEGYRGETQYF. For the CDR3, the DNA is TGTGCCAGCAGCGCTGAGGGCTACCGAGGAGAGACCCAGTACTTC.

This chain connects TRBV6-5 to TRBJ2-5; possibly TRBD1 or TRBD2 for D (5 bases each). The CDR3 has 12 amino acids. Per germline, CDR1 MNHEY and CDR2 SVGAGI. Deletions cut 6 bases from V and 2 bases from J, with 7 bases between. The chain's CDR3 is CASRGTQETQYF. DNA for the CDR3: TGTGCCAGCAGAGGGACGCAAGAGACCCAGTACTTC.

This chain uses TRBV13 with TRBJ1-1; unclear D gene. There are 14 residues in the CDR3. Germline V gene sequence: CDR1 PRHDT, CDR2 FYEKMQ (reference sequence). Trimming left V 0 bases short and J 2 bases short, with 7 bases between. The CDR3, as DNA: TGTGCCAGCAGCTTAGGGACAACCAACACTGAAGCTTTCTTT. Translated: CASSLGTTNTEAFF. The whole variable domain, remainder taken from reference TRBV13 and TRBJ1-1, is AAGVIQSPRHLIKEKRETATLKCYPIPRHDTVYWYQQGPGQDPQFLISFYEKMQSDKGSIPDRFSAQQFSDYHSELNMSSLELGDSALYFCASSLGTTNTEAFFGQGTRLTVV.

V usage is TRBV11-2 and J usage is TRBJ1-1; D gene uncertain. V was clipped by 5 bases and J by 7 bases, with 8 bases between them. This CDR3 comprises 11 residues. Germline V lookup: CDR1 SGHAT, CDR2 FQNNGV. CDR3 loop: CASSPGFEAFF. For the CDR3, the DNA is TGTGCCAGCAGCCCGGGGTTTGAAGCTTTCTTT.

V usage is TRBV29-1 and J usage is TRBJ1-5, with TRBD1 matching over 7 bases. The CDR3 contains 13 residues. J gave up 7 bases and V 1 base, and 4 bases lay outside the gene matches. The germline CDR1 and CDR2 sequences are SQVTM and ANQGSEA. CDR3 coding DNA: TGCAGCGTTGAAGTGGCCAGGGGGCAGCCCCAGCATTTT. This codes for CSVEVARGQPQHF.